The clone carrying this T cell receptor (beta chain) has a count of ten or more. Its matching antigen is unknown. This record belongs to a study of T cells in Graves' hyperthyroidism and ophthalmopathy. From RNA transcripts, TCR beta CDR3 regions were amplified. HTBI primers were employed in a first-round RT-PCR of the TCR CDR3. TCRdb ran MiXCR on the multiplex PCR reads and lists one entry per CDR3 protein. The table includes hundreds of thousands of distinct CDR3 sequences, over 11% detected once. Per the germline V gene, CDR1 is SGHAT and CDR2 is FQNNGV. Between the trimmed V and J ends, which lost 5 bases and 0 bases, there was a span of 14 bases. This CDR3 spans 16 amino acids. Study-level findings and limits: Onset of ophthalmopathy came a median around 6.2 months after the model predicted it. Most thyroid clonotypes that were expanded above 0.001 also turned up in blood.

Uncontrolled infection, other autoimmune disease, pregnancy or lactation excluded patients. Cells are PBMCs isolated from around 9.4 ml of fresh blood. V and J are TRBV11-2 and TRBJ2-1, with D tentatively TRBD1 or TRBD2 (5 bases each). Material for sequencing was blood. This receptor was taken from a woman in her 30s with Graves' hyperthyroidism. The CDR3 nucleotides read TGTGCCAGCAGCCTGTGGGACGCCAGCTCCTACAATGAGCAGTTCTTC. Translation: CASSLWDASSYNEQFF.